These 8 T cell receptor beta chains came from one sample sequenced in a study of T cells in Graves' hyperthyroidism and ophthalmopathy. RNA transcripts were the template for amplifying TCR beta CDR3 regions. Carried out on the TCR CDR3, a first-round RT-PCR used the HTBI primer set. TCRdb used MiXCR to reprocess the multiplex PCR reads, holding one entry per CDR3 protein. The table lists a few hundred thousand distinct CDR3 sequences, approximately 16% of them singletons. The specimen sequenced was blood. These receptors came from a woman aged 55-69 years with Graves' ophthalmopathy.

Regarding this clonotype: Germline and junction disagree at one end, which may indicate a read error. The chain recombines TRBV5-1 with TRBJ2-1, with 9 bases lining up with TRBD2. The CDR3 is 17 residues long. Germline V gives CDR1 SGHRS, CDR2 YFSETQ. In DNA form, the CDR3 reads TGTGCCAGCAGCTTGGGTTGGGCGGGAGGGGCCTACAATGAGCAGTTCTTC. Its translation: CASSLGWAGGAYNEQFF.

Many counts were recorded for this clonotype. This chain joins TRBV3-1 and TRBJ1-2; D is perhaps TRBD1 (6 bases). The germline V gene has CDR1 LGHDT and CDR2 YNNKEL (reference sequence). This CDR3 is 14 amino acids long. V dropped 5 bases and J dropped 4 bases, with 14 bases sitting between them. This CDR3 is CASSTGGQTYGYTF. For the CDR3, the DNA is TGTGCCAGCAGCACCGGGGGACAAACCTATGGCTACACCTTC.

Many counts were recorded for this clonotype. The genes are TRBV20-1 and TRBJ1-2, with D unresolved. CDR3 length: 13 residues. Germline CDR1 and CDR2: DFQATT and SNEGSKA (reference sequence). The V end was cut by 0 bases, the J end by 2 bases, with 7 bases between. The CDR3 region has the DNA TGCAGTGCTAGAGATTTAGGGAACTATGGCTACACCTTC. This encodes CSARDLGNYGYTF.

A single count supports this clonotype. The V call is TRBV4-1, the J call TRBJ2-5, with 9 bases identical to TRBD2. In germline, CDR1 is MGHRA, CDR2 YSYEKL. The CDR3 is made up of 17 amino acids. The junction had 8 bases not matched to a gene; V was cut back by 0 bases and J by 3 bases. CDR3 sequence: CASSQDTLAGLKETQYF. In DNA, the CDR3 is TGCGCCAGCAGCCAAGACACACTAGCGGGCTTAAAAGAGACCCAGTACTTC.

This clonotype came up many times. The rearrangement uses TRBV11-2 and TRBJ2-2; a weak D match, TRBD2 (5 bases). V was trimmed by 5 bases and J by 2 bases, leaving 9 bases between them. Germline V lookup: CDR1 SGHAT, CDR2 FQNNGV. The CDR3 is 14 residues long. The CDR3 coding sequence is TGTGCCAGCAGCCCGACTACAAACACCGGGGAGCTGTTTTTT. It is translated as CASSPTTNTGELFF.

The sample holds many counts of this clonotype. V usage is TRBV20-1 and J usage is TRBJ2-5, with 7 bases lining up with TRBD2. After removal of 5 bases from V and 5 bases from J, the junction contained 14 bases not matched to a gene. The CDR3 has 15 amino acids. Per germline, CDR1 DFQATT and CDR2 SNEGSKA (reference sequence). CDR3 sequence (DNA): TGCAGTGCTTTTGTATGGACTAGGGGTGGCGAGACCCAGTACTTC. This sequence encodes CSAFVWTRGGETQYF.

This clonotype was counted a few times. The chain combines TRBV7-9 with TRBJ1-2; D gene unclear. Germline values: CDR1 SEHNR, CDR2 FQNEAQ (reference sequence). The CDR3 is made up of 14 amino acids. The ends were cut back, 5 bases at V and 7 bases at J, with 17 bases in the middle. CDR3 protein: CASSNLEGAAGYTF. The CDR3 nucleotides are TGTGCCAGCAGCAACCTGGAGGGAGCTGCTGGCTACACCTTC.

In its sample, this clonotype was seen many times. The CDR3 region is CASSESRGLAGGEQFF. The CDR3 DNA sequence: TGTGCCAGCAGTGAATCAAGGGGACTAGCGGGAGGTGAGCAGTTCTTC. The rearrangement uses TRBV2 and TRBJ2-1, with TRBD2 matching 15 bases. The germline V gene has CDR1 SNHLY and CDR2 FYNNEI. CDR3 length equals 16 residues. V trimming: 2 bases; J trimming: 9 bases; junction bases outside the gene matches: 5.